This T cell receptor beta chain came from a study of CD8 T cells in Susac syndrome. V was shortened by 6 bases and J by 2 bases, with 19 bases between the two germline ends. The CDR3 is made up of 16 amino acids. The germline gives CDR1 SQVTM, CDR2 ANQGSEA. Sequencing of TCR beta, carried out with a high-throughput approach, was applied to CD8+ and CD4+ T cells from the blood. The multiple sclerosis controls consisted of treatment-naive patients with relapsing-remitting disease, either stable or active. Reverse transcription of roughly 0.5 to 1 ug RNA was carried out with random hexamers. Across 54 Vbeta and 13 Jbeta, TCR beta CDR3 was amplified with immunoSEQ multiplex PCR. TCRdb called the immunoSEQ multiplex PCR reads again in MiXCR, with one record for every CDR3 protein. Of fewer than 200,000 distinct CDR3 sequences listed, roughly 95% are singletons.

Input material: CD8+ T cells from PBMCs. The sequence was collected from a human donor with multiple sclerosis. This chain connects TRBV29-1 to TRBJ1-4; a weak D match, TRBD1 (6 bases). The CDR3 DNA reads TGCAGCGTAGGGGGAATTATGGGGAGGACTAATGAAAAACTGTTTTTT. Protein product: CSVGGIMGRTNEKLFF.